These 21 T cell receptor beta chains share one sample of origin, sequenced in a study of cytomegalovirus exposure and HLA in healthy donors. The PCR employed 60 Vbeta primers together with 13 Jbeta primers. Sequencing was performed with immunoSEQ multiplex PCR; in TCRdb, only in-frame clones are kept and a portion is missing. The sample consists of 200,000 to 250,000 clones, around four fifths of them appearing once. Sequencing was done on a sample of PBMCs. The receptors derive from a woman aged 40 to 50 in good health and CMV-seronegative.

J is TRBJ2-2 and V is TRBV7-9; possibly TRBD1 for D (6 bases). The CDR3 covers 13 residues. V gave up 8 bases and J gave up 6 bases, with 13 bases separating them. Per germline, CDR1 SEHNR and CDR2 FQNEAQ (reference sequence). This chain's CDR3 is CASRNRVSGELFF. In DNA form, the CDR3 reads TGTGCCAGCCGAAACAGGGTTTCCGGGGAGCTGTTTTTT.

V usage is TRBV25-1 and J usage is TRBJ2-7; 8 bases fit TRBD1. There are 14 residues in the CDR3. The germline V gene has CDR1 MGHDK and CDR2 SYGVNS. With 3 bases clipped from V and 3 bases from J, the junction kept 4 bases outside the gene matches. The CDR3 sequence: CASSDWDRRYEQYF. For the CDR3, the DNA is TGTGCCAGCAGTGACTGGGACAGGCGCTACGAGCAGTACTTC.

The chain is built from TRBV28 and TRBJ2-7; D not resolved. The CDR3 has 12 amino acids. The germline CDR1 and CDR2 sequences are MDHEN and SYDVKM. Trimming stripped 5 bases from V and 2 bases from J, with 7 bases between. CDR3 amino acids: CASSLLPYEQYF. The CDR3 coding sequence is TGTGCCAGCAGTCTCCTACCCTACGAGCAGTACTTC.

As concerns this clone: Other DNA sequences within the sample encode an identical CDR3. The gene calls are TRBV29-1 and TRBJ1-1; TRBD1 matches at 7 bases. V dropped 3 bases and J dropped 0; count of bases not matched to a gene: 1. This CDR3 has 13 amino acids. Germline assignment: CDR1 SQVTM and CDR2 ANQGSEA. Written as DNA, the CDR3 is TGCAGCGTTGAGGGACAGATGAACACTGAAGCTTTCTTT. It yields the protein CSVEGQMNTEAFF.

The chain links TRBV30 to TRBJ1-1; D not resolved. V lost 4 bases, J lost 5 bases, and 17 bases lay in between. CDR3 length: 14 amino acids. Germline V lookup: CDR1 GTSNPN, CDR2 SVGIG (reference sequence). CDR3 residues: CAWMLSGGWTEAFF. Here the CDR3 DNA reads TGTGCCTGGATGCTGAGCGGAGGATGGACTGAAGCTTTCTTT.

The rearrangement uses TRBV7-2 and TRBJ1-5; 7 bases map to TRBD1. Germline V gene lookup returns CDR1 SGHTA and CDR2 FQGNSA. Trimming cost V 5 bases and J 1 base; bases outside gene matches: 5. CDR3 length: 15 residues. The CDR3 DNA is TGTGCCAGCAGCCTACAGGGGCCCAGCAATCAGCCCCAGCATTTT. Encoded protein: CASSLQGPSNQPQHF.

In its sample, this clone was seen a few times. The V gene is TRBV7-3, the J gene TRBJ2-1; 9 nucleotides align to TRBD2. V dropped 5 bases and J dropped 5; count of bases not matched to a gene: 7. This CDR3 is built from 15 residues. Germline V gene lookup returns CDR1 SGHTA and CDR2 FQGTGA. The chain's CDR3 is CASSQSGRNNNEQFF. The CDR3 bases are TGTGCCAGCAGCCAGAGCGGGAGGAATAACAATGAGCAGTTCTTC. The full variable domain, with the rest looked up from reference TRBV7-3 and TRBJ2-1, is GAGVSQTPSNKVTEKGKYVELRCDPISGHTALYWYRQSLGQGPEFLIYFQGTGAADDSGLPNDRFFAVRPEGSVSTLKIQRTERGDSAVYLCASSQSGRNNNEQFFGPGTRLTVL.

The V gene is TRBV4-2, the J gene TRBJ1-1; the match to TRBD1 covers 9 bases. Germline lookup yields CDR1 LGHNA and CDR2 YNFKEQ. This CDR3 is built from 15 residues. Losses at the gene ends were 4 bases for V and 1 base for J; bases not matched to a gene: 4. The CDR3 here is CASSPAGQGNTEAFF. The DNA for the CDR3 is TGTGCCAGCAGCCCCGCGGGACAGGGGAACACTGAAGCTTTCTTT.

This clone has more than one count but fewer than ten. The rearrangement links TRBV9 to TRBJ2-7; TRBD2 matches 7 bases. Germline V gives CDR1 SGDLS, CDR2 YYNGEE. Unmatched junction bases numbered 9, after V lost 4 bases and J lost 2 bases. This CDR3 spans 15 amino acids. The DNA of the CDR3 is TGTGCCAGCAGCTCAGACGGCGGGAGAACCTACGAGCAGTACTTC. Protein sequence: CASSSDGGRTYEQYF. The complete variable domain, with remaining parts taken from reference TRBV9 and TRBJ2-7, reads DSGVTQTPKHLITATGQRVTLRCSPRSGDLSVYWYQQSLDQGLQFLIQYYNGEERAKGNILERFSAQQFPDLHSELNLSSLELGDSALYFCASSSDGGRTYEQYFGPGTRLTVT.

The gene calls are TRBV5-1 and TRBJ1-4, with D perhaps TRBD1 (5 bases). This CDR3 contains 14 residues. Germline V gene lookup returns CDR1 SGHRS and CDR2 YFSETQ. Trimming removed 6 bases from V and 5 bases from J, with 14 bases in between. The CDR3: CASTVGQGNEKLFF. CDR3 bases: TGCGCCAGCACCGTAGGACAAGGAAATGAAAAACTGTTTTTT.

The CDR3 nucleotides are TGTGCCAGCAGCCCATCGACAGGGAGCGAGCAGTACTTC. This translates into CASSPSTGSEQYF. The chain joins TRBV7-9 to TRBJ2-7, with 7 positions matching TRBD1. Germline V CDR1 and CDR2: SEHNR, FQNEAQ (reference sequence). Trimming removed 5 bases from V and 6 bases from J; junction bases left unmatched: 7. There are 13 residues in the CDR3. Full variable domain (remainder filled in from reference TRBV7-9 and TRBJ2-7): DTGVSQNPRHKITKRGQNVTFRCDPISEHNRLYWYRQTLGQGPEFLTYFQNEAQLEKSRLLSDRFSAERPKGSFSTLEIQRTEQGDSAMYLCASSPSTGSEQYFGPGTRLTVT.

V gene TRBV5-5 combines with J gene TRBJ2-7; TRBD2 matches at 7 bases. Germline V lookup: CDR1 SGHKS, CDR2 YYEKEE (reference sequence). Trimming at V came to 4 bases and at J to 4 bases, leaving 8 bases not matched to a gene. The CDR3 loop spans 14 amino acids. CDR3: CASSLAGVEYEQYF. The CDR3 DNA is TGTGCCAGCAGCCTTGCGGGGGTGGAGTACGAGCAGTACTTC.

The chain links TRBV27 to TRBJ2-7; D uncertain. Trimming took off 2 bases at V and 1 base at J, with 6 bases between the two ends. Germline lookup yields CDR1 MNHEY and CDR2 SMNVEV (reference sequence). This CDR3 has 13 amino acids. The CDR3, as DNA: TGTGCCAGCAGTTTAGGCCCATCCTACGAGCAGTACTTC. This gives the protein CASSLGPSYEQYF.

CDR3 sequence: CASSAGGGAGETQYF. The CDR3 DNA reads as TGTGCCAGCAGTGCGGGTGGGGGGGCGGGAGAGACCCAGTACTTC. The chain is built from TRBV2 and TRBJ2-5; tentative D call: TRBD2 (7 bases). V lost 4 bases and J 4 bases, leaving 16 bases between the germline ends. Per the germline V gene, CDR1 is SNHLY and CDR2 is FYNNEI. The CDR3 is 15 amino acids. Drawing the rest from reference TRBV2 and TRBJ2-5, the complete variable domain is EPEVTQTPSHQVTQMGQEVILRCVPISNHLYFYWYRQILGQKVEFLVSFYNNEISEKSEIFDDQFSVERPDGSNFTLKIRSTKLEDSAMYFCASSAGGGAGETQYFGPGTRLLVL.

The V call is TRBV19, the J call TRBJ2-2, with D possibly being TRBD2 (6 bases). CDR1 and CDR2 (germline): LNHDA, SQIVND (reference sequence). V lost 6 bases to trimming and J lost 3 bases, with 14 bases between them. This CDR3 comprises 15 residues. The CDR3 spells CASSSGLGDTGELFF. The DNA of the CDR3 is TGTGCCAGTAGCAGCGGGCTCGGGGACACCGGGGAGCTGTTTTTT. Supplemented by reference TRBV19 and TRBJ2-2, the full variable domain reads DGGITQSPKYLFRKEGQNVTLSCEQNLNHDAMYWYRQDPGQGLRLIYYSQIVNDFQKGDIAEGYSVSREKKESFPLTVTSAQKNPTAFYLCASSSGLGDTGELFFGEGSRLTVL.

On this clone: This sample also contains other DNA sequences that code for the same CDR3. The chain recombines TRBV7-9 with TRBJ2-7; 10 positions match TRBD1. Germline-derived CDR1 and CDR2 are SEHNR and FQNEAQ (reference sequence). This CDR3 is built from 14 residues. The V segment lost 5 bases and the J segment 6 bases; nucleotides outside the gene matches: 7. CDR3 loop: CASSGRDRGPEQYF. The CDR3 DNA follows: TGTGCCAGCAGCGGCCGGGACAGGGGACCCGAGCAGTACTTC.

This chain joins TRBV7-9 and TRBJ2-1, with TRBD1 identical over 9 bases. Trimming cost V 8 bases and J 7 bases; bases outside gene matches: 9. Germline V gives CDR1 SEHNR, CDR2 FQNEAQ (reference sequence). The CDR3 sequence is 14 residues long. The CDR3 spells CASSTGTGINEQFF. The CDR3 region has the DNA TGTGCCAGCTCCACCGGGACAGGGATTAATGAGCAGTTCTTC. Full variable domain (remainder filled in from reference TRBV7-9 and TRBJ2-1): DTGVSQNPRHKITKRGQNVTFRCDPISEHNRLYWYRQTLGQGPEFLTYFQNEAQLEKSRLLSDRFSAERPKGSFSTLEIQRTEQGDSAMYLCASSTGTGINEQFFGPGTRLTVL.

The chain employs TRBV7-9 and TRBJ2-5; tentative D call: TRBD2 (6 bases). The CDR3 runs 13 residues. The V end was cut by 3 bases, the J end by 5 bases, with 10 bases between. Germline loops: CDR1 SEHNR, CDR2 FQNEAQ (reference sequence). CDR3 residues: CASSFSAGETQYF. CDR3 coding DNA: TGTGCCAGCAGCTTTTCCGCGGGGGAGACCCAGTACTTC.

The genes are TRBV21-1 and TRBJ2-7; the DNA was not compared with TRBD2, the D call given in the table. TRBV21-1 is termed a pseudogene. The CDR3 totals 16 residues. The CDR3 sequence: CASSKGPGEHGHEQYF. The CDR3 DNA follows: TGTGCCAGCAGCAAAGGGCCGGGAGAACACGGGCACGAGCAGTACTTC.

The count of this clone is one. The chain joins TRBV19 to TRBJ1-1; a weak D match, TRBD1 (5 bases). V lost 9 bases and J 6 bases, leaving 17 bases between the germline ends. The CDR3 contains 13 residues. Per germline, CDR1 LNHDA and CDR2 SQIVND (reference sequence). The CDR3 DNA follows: TGTGCCAGCAAGCATTTAGGGGTCGCTGAAGCTTTCTTT. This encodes CASKHLGVAEAFF.

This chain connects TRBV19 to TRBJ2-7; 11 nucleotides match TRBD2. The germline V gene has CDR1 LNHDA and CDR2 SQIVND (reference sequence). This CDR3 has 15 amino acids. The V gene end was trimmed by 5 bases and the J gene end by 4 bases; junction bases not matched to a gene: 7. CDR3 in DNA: TGTGCCAGTAGTCCGCTAGCGGGAGGATATTACGAGCAGTACTTC. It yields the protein CASSPLAGGYYEQYF.